Each of the 30 T cell receptor beta chains below was sequenced from the same sample in a study of T cells in Graves' hyperthyroidism and ophthalmopathy. RNA transcripts served as the template for amplifying TCR beta CDR3 regions. With the HTBI primer set, the TCR CDR3 went through a first round of RT-PCR. TCRdb processed the multiplex PCR reads anew with MiXCR; each CDR3 protein has one entry. The sample has around 580,000 distinct CDR3 sequences, over 15% seen once; the top ten hold 15% to 20%. The source material was blood. These TCRs come from a woman aged 18-29 years with Graves' hyperthyroidism.

About this clonotype itself: Being one base from a much bigger clone, this may be a read error. This chain uses TRBV7-2 with TRBJ2-7; TRBD2 aligns across 7 bases. Trimming cost V 6 bases and J 2 bases; bases outside gene matches: 10. From germline, CDR1 is SGHTA and CDR2 FQGNSA. CDR3 length equals 15 residues. CDR3 residues: CASSSGLTGTYEQYF. CDR3 coding DNA: TGTGCCAGCAGTTCGGGACTAACGGGGACCTACGAGCAGTACTTC.

There are a few counts of this clonotype. The chain is built from TRBV6-2 or TRBV6-3 and TRBJ1-5; D perhaps matches TRBD1 (6 bases). CDR3 size: 16 residues. V was shortened by 2 bases and J by 10 bases, with 21 bases between the two germline ends. CDR1 is MNHEY and CDR2 is SVGEGT in the germline V gene. CDR3 region: CASSYRMSGDNRPQHF. The CDR3 nucleotides read TGTGCCAGCAGTTACAGAATGTCGGGGGACAATCGCCCCCAGCATTTT.

This clonotype has a count of ten or more. This sequence joins TRBV20-1 and TRBJ2-7; TRBD1 is a possible D gene (6 bases). V lost 6 bases and J lost 1, with 13 bases in between. From germline, CDR1 is DFQATT and CDR2 SNEGSKA (reference sequence). The CDR3 has 13 residues. As DNA, the CDR3 is TGCAGTGCCTATAACAGGGTTTCCTACGAGCAGTACTTC. This codes for CSAYNRVSYEQYF.

The rearrangement uses TRBV13 and TRBJ2-2; no firm D call. The CDR3 spans 12 residues. Between the trimmed V and J ends, which lost 2 bases and 7 bases, there was a span of 5 bases. In germline, CDR1 is PRHDT, CDR2 FYEKMQ (reference sequence). The CDR3 region is CASSLNLGELFF. The CDR3 nucleotides read TGTGCCAGCAGCTTAAACCTCGGGGAGCTGTTTTTT.

This clonotype was observed a handful of times. This chain uses TRBV3-1 with TRBJ2-7, with D tentatively TRBD1 or TRBD2 (6 bases each). The CDR3 sequence is 17 residues long. Deletions cut 0 bases from V and 0 bases from J, with 15 bases between. Germline V gene sequence: CDR1 LGHDT, CDR2 YNNKEL (reference sequence). The DNA of the CDR3 is TGTGCCAGCAGCCAAGAAGGGGGACTGGGCCGCTCCTACGAGCAGTACTTC. Residues: CASSQEGGLGRSYEQYF.

The table lists this clonotype with a few counts. The chain employs TRBV4-1 and TRBJ1-2; 10 bases match TRBD1. Germline-derived CDR1 and CDR2 are MGHRA and YSYEKL. This CDR3 region has 14 residues. Trimming at V came to 4 bases and at J to 3 bases, leaving 2 bases not matched to a gene. The CDR3 reads CASSRGTGDYGYTF. The CDR3 nucleotides are TGCGCCAGCAGCCGAGGGACAGGGGACTATGGCTACACCTTC.

This clonotype was counted at least ten times. The chain combines TRBV3-1 with TRBJ2-7; D possibly corresponds to TRBD2 (6 bases). The V gene's germline CDR1 is LGHDT and CDR2 YNNKEL (reference sequence). V shed 2 bases and J shed 6 bases, with 8 bases lying between them. CDR3 length equals 12 residues. The chain's CDR3 is CASSQLGGEQYF. CDR3 in DNA: TGTGCCAGCAGCCAACTCGGGGGCGAGCAGTACTTC.

This clonotype was detected ten times or more. This chain connects TRBV2 to TRBJ1-6; D may be TRBD1 (5 bases). Trimming pared 8 bases from V and 6 bases from J, leaving 17 bases between. The CDR3 runs 15 residues. Germline CDR1 SNHLY, CDR2 FYNNEI. CDR3 sequence: CASSGGYRGNSPLHF. DNA of the CDR3: TGTGCCAGCTCCGGGGGGTACCGGGGTAATTCACCCCTCCACTTT.

Many counts were recorded for this clonotype. The chain carries TRBV2 and TRBJ2-3; D is undetermined. The CDR3 contains 16 residues. Germline-derived CDR1 and CDR2 are SNHLY and FYNNEI. Between the trimmed V and J ends, which lost 1 base and 1 base, there was a span of 12 bases. In DNA, the CDR3 is TGTGCCAGCAGTGAAGAAGGGTCCATTCGCACAGATACGCAGTATTTT. It encodes CASSEEGSIRTDTQYF.

This clonotype was counted between two and nine times. The gene calls are TRBV10-1 and TRBJ2-3; no clear D. V lost 0 bases to trimming and J lost 4 bases, with 8 bases between them. This CDR3 has 14 amino acids. Germline V CDR1 and CDR2: WNHNN, SYGVQD (reference sequence). As DNA, the CDR3 is TGCGCCAGCAGTGAGTCGGCCTTCGCAGATACGCAGTATTTT. Translating it yields CASSESAFADTQYF.

This clonotype was observed a few times. The chain is built from TRBV2 and TRBJ1-4; 8 bases match TRBD1. Germline loops: CDR1 SNHLY, CDR2 FYNNEI. The CDR3 runs to 15 residues. V was clipped by 6 bases and J by 4 bases; unmatched bases: 7. CDR3 in amino acids: CASSPAGGVNEKLFF. As DNA, the CDR3 is TGTGCCAGCAGCCCTGCAGGGGGCGTTAATGAAAAACTGTTTTTT.

This clonotype was seen ten or more times. The chain has TRBV30 and TRBJ1-4; D unresolved. The CDR3 spans 11 residues. Between the trimmed V and J ends, which lost 3 bases and 4 bases, there was a span of 3 bases. Germline CDR1 reads GTSNPN; CDR2 reads SVGIG (reference sequence). DNA for the CDR3: TGTGCCTGGAGAGTTAATGAAAAACTGTTTTTT. Translated: CAWRVNEKLFF.

Points on this clonotype: Since a much larger clone is just one base distant, this may be a read error. The rearrangement uses TRBV30 and TRBJ1-1, with 8 bases aligning to TRBD1. In germline, CDR1 is GTSNPN, CDR2 SVGIG (reference sequence). This CDR3 contains 14 residues. With 3 bases clipped from V and 3 bases from J, the junction kept 6 bases outside the gene matches. For the CDR3, the DNA is TGTGCCTGGAGGAGGGACAGGTGGGACACTGAAGCTTTCTTT. Translation gives CAWRRDRWDTEAFF.

This clonotype has ten or more counts. V usage is TRBV13 and J usage is TRBJ2-7, with 9 bases aligning to TRBD1. The ends lost 5 bases at V and 4 bases at J; junction bases unmatched: 12. CDR3 length: 16 residues. Looked up from germline, CDR1 is PRHDT and CDR2 is FYEKMQ (reference sequence). The CDR3 protein is CASSPGPGQGAYEQYF. As DNA, the CDR3 is TGTGCCAGCAGCCCCGGGCCGGGACAGGGTGCGTACGAGCAGTACTTC.

This clonotype was found many times. The CDR3 reads CASSPQVAGANVLTF. In DNA, the CDR3 is TGTGCCAGCAGTCCACAGGTTGCTGGGGCCAACGTCCTGACTTTC. The gene calls are TRBV28 and TRBJ2-6, with D perhaps matching TRBD1 (5 bases). The CDR3 length is 15 residues. Trimming shortened V by 5 bases and J by 2 bases, and 10 bases separated the two germline ends. Germline loops: CDR1 MDHEN, CDR2 SYDVKM.

The rearrangement uses TRBV13 and TRBJ2-3, with 8 bases that match TRBD2. Unmatched junction bases numbered 5, after V lost 1 base and J lost 5 bases. CDR1 and CDR2 (germline): PRHDT, FYEKMQ (reference sequence). This CDR3 has 15 amino acids. Here the CDR3 DNA reads TGTGCCAGCAGCTTAGCGGGGGGGCTTGAAGATACGCAGTATTTT. Translating it yields CASSLAGGLEDTQYF.

This clonotype has just a few counts. The chain is built from TRBV14 and TRBJ2-1; tentatively, D is TRBD1 (5 bases). Deletions cut 0 bases from V and 8 bases from J, with 14 bases between. The CDR3 covers 15 residues. Germline loops: CDR1 SGHDN, CDR2 FVKESK. The CDR3 is CASSQDWGRLDEQFF. CDR3 in DNA: TGTGCCAGCAGCCAAGATTGGGGCAGGCTGGATGAGCAGTTCTTC.

This clonotype was detected ten times or more. This sequence joins TRBV20-1 and TRBJ1-5; D gene uncertain. Germline V gene data show CDR1 as DFQATT and CDR2 as SNEGSKA (reference sequence). V lost 6 bases and J 2 bases, leaving 20 bases between the germline ends. This CDR3 is 16 amino acids long. This CDR3 is CSASHAMGYGNQPQHF. The CDR3 DNA reads as TGCAGTGCCTCCCACGCTATGGGTTACGGCAATCAGCCCCAGCATTTT.

This clonotype has ten or more counts. The chain carries TRBV7-2 and TRBJ2-5; TRBD1 might be the D (5 bases). CDR1 and CDR2 from the germline V gene are SGHTA and FQGNSA. The CDR3 has 13 residues. Trimming took 5 bases from V and 4 from J, leaving 11 bases between them. CDR3 sequence (DNA): TGTGCCAGCAGCCGCGACAGTACAGAGACCCAGTACTTC. Its translation is CASSRDSTETQYF.

The chain recombines TRBV30 with TRBJ2-5; tentative D call: TRBD2 (5 bases). Deletions cut 0 bases from V and 3 bases from J, with 11 bases between. This CDR3 region has 14 residues. Germline lookup yields CDR1 GTSNPN and CDR2 SVGIG (reference sequence). Written as DNA, the CDR3 is TGTGCCTGGAGTGTCTGGCGGGCCAAAGAGACCCAGTACTTC. This sequence encodes CAWSVWRAKETQYF.

There are many counts of this clonotype. The V and J genes are TRBV20-1 and TRBJ1-1; D uncertain. Per the germline V gene, CDR1 is DFQATT and CDR2 is SNEGSKA (reference sequence). CDR3 length: 13 amino acids. Trimming shortened V by 5 bases and J by 1 base, and 11 bases separated the two germline ends. CDR3 sequence: CSAARWGNTEAFF. CDR3 bases: TGCAGTGCTGCCCGGTGGGGGAACACTGAAGCTTTCTTT.

V usage is TRBV6-5 and J usage is TRBJ2-3, with D uncertain. This CDR3 contains 15 residues. The germline CDR1 and CDR2 sequences are MNHEY and SVGAGI. The ends were cut back, 0 bases at V and 2 bases at J, with 9 bases in the middle. In DNA form, the CDR3 reads TGTGCCAGCAGTTACTCAACTACTTCCACAGATACGCAGTATTTT. Amino acid sequence: CASSYSTTSTDTQYF.

This clonotype was observed a few times. J is TRBJ2-7 and V is TRBV12-3 or TRBV12-4; 9 bases fit TRBD1. With V trimmed by 6 bases and J by 4 bases, 4 bases remained unmatched. The CDR3 is 13 amino acids. As DNA, the CDR3 is TGTGCCAGCAGGGACAGGGGCTTTTACGAGCAGTACTTC. Protein sequence: CASRDRGFYEQYF.

This clonotype was counted many times. The rearrangement uses TRBV5-5 and TRBJ2-1; 8 bases align to TRBD1. CDR1 is SGHKS and CDR2 is YYEKEE in the germline V gene (reference sequence). The V segment lost 0 bases and the J segment 7 bases; nucleotides outside the gene matches: 9. CDR3 length equals 16 residues. The CDR3 DNA follows: TGTGCCAGCAGCTTGGAAGGTCAGGGGGCGTTAAATGAGCAGTTCTTC. This codes for CASSLEGQGALNEQFF.

J is TRBJ1-5 and V is TRBV25-1; no clear D. The CDR3 loop spans 16 amino acids. Germline V CDR1 and CDR2: MGHDK, SYGVNS. Trimming stripped 0 bases from V and 2 bases from J, with 11 bases between. CDR3 DNA sequence: TGTGCCAGCAGTGAATATACGAGGGCCCGCAATCAGCCCCAGCATTTT. Encoded protein: CASSEYTRARNQPQHF.

This rearrangement joins TRBV2 to TRBJ1-2; D is possibly TRBD1 (5 bases). Trimming removed 10 bases from V and 0 bases from J, with 15 bases in between. Germline V CDR1 and CDR2: SNHLY, FYNNEI. The CDR3 has 14 residues. CDR3 DNA: TGTGCCAACCCGGGGGAGGAGGCTAACTATGGCTACACCTTC. Residues: CANPGEEANYGYTF.

In its sample, this clonotype was seen a few times. The gene calls are TRBV7-9 and TRBJ2-1; 13 bases map to TRBD2. The CDR3 covers 18 residues. J lost 2 bases, V lost 5 bases, and 9 bases had no gene match. Germline-derived CDR1 and CDR2 are SEHNR and FQNEAQ (reference sequence). CDR3 DNA sequence: TGTGCCAGCAGCCGGACTAGCGGGGGCATACTTACCTACAATGAGCAGTTCTTC. It is translated as CASSRTSGGILTYNEQFF.

This clonotype showed up many times. V gene TRBV29-1 combines with J gene TRBJ2-1, with TRBD2 as a possible D gene (6 bases). Germline-derived CDR1 and CDR2 are SQVTM and ANQGSEA. The V end was cut by 1 base, the J end by 3 bases, with 16 bases between. The CDR3 contains 16 residues. As DNA, the CDR3 is TGCAGCGTTGAAGGCCCAATAGCGGCCGACTACAATGAGCAGTTCTTC. Amino acids: CSVEGPIAADYNEQFF.

This clonotype was observed at least ten times. The chain links TRBV28 to TRBJ2-1; possibly TRBD2 for D (6 bases). V was clipped by 7 bases and J by 11 bases, with 18 bases between them. The V gene's germline CDR1 is MDHEN and CDR2 SYDVKM. The CDR3 has 13 residues. CDR3 sequence (DNA): TGTGCCAGCATCCGGGGGACCCAGGGAAAGCAGTTCTTC. It encodes CASIRGTQGKQFF.

The table lists this clonotype with many counts. This rearrangement joins TRBV10-3 to TRBJ2-3; 8 positions match TRBD2. There are 20 residues in the CDR3. V lost 7 bases, J lost 0 bases, and 21 bases stayed unmatched. In germline, CDR1 is ENHRY, CDR2 SYGVKD. The CDR3 loop is CAINSPLAGGIDSSTDTQYF. CDR3 nucleotides: TGTGCCATCAATTCCCCCCTTGCGGGGGGCATCGATTCTAGCACAGATACGCAGTATTTT.